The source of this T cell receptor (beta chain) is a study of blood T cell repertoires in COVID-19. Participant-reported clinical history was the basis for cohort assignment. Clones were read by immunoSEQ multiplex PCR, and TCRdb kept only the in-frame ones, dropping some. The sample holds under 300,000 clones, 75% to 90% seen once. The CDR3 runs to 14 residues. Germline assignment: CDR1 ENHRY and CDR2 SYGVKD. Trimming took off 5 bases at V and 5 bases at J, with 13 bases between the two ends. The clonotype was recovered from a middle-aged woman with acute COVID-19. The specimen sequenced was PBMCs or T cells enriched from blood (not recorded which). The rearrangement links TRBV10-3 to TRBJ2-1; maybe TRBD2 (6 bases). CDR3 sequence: CAISIQPGDNEQFF. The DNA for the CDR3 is TGTGCCATCAGTATACAACCGGGAGACAATGAGCAGTTCTTC.